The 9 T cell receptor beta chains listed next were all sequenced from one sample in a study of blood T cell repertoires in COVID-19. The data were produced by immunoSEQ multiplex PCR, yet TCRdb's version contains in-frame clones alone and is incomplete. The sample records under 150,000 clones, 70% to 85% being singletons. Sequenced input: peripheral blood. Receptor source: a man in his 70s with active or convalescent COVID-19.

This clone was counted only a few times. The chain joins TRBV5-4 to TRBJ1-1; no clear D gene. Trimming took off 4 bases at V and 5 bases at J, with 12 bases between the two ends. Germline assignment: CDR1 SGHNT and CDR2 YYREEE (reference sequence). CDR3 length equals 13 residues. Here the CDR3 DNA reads TGTGCCAGCAGCATAACGGGGAGAACTGAAGCTTTCTTT. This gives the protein CASSITGRTEAFF.

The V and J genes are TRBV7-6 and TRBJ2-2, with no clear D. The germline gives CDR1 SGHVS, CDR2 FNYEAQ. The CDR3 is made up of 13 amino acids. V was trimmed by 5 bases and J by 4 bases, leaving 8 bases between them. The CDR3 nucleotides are TGTGCCAGCAGCCTATCCCCCACCGGGGAGCTGTTTTTT. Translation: CASSLSPTGELFF.

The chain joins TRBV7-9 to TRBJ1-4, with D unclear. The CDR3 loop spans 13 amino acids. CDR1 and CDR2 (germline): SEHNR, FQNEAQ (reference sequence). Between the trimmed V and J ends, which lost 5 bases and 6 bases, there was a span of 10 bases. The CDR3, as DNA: TGTGCCAGCAGCGTCTTTCGGGATGAAAAACTGTTTTTT. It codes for CASSVFRDEKLFF.

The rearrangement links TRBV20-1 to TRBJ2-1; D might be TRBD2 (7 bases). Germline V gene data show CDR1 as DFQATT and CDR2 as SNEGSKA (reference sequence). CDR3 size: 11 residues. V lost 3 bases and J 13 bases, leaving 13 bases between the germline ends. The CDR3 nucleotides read TGCAGTGCTAGTCCGGGGGGCGCTCAGTTCTTC. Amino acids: CSASPGGAQFF.

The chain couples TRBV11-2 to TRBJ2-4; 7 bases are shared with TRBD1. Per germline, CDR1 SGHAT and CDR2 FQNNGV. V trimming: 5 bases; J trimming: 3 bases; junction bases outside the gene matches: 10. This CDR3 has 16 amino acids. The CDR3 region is CASSIYGQASKNIQYF. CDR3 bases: TGTGCCAGCAGCATTTACGGACAGGCTAGCAAAAACATTCAGTACTTC. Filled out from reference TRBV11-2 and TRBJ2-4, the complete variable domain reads EAGVAQSPRYKIIEKRQSVAFWCNPISGHATLYWYQQILGQGPKLLIQFQNNGVVDDSQLPKDRFSAERLKGVDSTLKIQPAKLEDSAVYLCASSIYGQASKNIQYFGAGTRLSVL.

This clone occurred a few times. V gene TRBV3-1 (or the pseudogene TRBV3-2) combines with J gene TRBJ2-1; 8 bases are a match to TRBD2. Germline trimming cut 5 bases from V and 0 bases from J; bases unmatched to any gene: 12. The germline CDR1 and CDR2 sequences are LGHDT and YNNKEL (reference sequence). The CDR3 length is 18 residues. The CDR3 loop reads CASSTRTSPRSSYNEQFF. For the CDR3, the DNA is TGTGCCAGCAGCACTCGGACTAGCCCTCGGAGCTCCTACAATGAGCAGTTCTTC.

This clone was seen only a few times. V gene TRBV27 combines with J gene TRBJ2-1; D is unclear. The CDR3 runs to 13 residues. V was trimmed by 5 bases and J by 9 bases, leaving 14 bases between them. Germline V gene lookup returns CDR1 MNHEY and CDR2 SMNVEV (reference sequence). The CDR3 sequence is CASSPTAAGEQFF. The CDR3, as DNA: TGTGCCAGCAGTCCGACGGCCGCAGGTGAGCAGTTCTTC.

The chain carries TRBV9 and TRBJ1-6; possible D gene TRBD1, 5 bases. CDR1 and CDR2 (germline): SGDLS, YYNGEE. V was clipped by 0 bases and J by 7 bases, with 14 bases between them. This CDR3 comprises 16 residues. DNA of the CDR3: TGTGCCAGCAGCGTAGGGTGGGGGGAGCCCAATTCACCCCTCCACTTT. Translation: CASSVGWGEPNSPLHF.

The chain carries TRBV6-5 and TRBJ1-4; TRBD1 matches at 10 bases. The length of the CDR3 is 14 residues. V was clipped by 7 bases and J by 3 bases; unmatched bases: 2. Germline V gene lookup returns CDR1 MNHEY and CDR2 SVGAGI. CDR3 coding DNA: TGTGCCAGCACAGGGACAGGGGCTAATGAAAAACTGTTTTTT. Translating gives CASTGTGANEKLFF.